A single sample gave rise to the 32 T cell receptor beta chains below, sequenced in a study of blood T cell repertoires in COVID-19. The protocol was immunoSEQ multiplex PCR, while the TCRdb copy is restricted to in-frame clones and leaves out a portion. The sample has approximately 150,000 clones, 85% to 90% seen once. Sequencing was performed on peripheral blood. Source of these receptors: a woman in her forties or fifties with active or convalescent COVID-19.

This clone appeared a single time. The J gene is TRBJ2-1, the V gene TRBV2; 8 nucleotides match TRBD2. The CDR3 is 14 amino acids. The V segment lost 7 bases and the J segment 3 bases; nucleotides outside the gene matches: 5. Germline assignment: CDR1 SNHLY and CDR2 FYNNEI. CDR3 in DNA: TGTGCCAGCACCGGGGCGGGAGGCTACAATGAGCAGTTCTTC. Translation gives CASTGAGGYNEQFF.

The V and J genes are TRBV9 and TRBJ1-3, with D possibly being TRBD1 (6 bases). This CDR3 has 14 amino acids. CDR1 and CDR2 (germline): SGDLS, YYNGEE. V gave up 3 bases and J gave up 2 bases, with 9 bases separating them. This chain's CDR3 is CASSATGTGNTIYF. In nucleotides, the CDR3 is TGTGCCAGCAGCGCAACAGGGACTGGAAACACCATATATTTT.

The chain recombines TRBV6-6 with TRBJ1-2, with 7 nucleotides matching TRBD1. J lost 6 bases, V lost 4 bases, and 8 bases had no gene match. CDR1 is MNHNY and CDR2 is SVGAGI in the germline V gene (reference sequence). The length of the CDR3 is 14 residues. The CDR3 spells CASSSPGQSDGYTF. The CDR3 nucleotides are TGTGCCAGCAGTTCTCCGGGACAGTCTGATGGCTACACCTTC.

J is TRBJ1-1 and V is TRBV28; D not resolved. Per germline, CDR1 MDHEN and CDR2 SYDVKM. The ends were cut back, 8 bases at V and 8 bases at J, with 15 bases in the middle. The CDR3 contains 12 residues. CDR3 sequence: CASWHLSLEAFF. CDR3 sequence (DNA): TGTGCCAGCTGGCACCTTTCTTTGGAAGCTTTCTTT.

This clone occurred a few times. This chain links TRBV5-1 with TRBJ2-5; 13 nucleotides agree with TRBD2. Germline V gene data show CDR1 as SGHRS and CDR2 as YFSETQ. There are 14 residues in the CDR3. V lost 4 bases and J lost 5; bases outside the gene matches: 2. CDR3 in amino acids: CASSVTSGGETQYF. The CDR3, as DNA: TGCGCCAGCAGCGTGACTAGCGGGGGGGAGACCCAGTACTTC.

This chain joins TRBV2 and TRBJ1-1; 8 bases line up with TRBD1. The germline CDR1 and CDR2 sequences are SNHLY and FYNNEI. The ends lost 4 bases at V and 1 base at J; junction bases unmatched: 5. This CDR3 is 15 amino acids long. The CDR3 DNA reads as TGTGCCAGCAGTGTGGACAGGGCCCCGAACACTGAAGCTTTCTTT. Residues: CASSVDRAPNTEAFF.

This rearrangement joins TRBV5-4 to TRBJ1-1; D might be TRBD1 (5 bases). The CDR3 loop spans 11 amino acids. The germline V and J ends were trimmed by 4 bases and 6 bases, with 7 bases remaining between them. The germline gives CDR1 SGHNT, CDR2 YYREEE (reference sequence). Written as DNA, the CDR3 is TGTGCCAGCAGCCAGGGCCCTGAAGCTTTCTTT. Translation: CASSQGPEAFF.

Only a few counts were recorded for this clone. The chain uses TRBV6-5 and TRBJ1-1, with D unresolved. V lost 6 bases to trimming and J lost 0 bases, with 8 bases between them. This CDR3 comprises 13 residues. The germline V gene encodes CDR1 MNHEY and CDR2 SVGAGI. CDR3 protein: CASRPAVNTEAFF. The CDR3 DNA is TGTGCCAGCAGGCCAGCGGTGAACACTGAAGCTTTCTTT.

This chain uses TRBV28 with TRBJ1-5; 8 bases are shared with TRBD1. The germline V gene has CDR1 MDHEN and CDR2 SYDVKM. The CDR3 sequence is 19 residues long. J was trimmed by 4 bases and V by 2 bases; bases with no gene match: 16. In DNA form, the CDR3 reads TGTGCCAGCAGTTTAGGTTTCAATAGGACAGGGAGAAATAATCAGCCCCAGCATTTT. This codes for CASSLGFNRTGRNNQPQHF.

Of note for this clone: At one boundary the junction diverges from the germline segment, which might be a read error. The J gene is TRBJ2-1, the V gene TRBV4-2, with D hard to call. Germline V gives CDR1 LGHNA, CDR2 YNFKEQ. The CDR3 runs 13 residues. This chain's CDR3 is CASSQEGLARVIF. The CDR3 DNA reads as TGTGCCAGCAGCCAAGAGGGTTTGGCTAGAGTTATCTTC.

CDR3 sequence: CASSSPGMASPLHF. CDR3 in DNA: TGTGCCAGCAGCTCCCCGGGTATGGCTTCACCCCTCCACTTT. The chain carries TRBV5-6 and TRBJ1-6; D unresolved. The CDR3 runs 14 residues. CDR1 is SGHDT and CDR2 is YYEEEE in the germline V gene. Trimming shortened V by 3 bases and J by 9 bases, and 13 bases separated the two germline ends.

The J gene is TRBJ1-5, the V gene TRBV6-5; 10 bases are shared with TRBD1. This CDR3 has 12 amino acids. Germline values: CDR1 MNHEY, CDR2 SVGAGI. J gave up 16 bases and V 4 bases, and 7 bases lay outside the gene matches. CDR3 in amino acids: CASSSAGTGEHF. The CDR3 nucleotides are TGTGCCAGCAGTTCTGCTGGGACAGGGGAACATTTT.

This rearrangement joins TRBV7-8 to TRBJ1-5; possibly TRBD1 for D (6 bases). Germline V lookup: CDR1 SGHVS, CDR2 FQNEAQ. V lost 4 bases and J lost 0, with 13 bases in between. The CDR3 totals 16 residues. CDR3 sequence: CASSSGQSLSNQPQHF. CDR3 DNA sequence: TGTGCCAGCAGCTCTGGACAGAGCCTTAGCAATCAGCCCCAGCATTTT.

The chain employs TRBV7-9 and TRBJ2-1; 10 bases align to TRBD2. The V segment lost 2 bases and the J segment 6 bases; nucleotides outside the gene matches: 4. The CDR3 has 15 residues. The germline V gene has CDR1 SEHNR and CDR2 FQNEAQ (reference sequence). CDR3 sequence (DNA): TGTGCCAGCAGCTTATTAGCGGGAGGTTTCAATGAGCAGTTCTTC. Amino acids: CASSLLAGGFNEQFF. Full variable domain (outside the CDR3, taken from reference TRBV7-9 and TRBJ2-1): DTGVSQNPRHKITKRGQNVTFRCDPISEHNRLYWYRQTLGQGPEFLTYFQNEAQLEKSRLLSDRFSAERPKGSFSTLEIQRTEQGDSAMYLCASSLLAGGFNEQFFGPGTRLTVL.

Here the CDR3 reads CASGPSLGVTRAFF. In nucleotides, the CDR3 is TGTGCTAGTGGTCCATCTCTCGGGGTGACTAGAGCTTTCTTT. This chain uses TRBV12-5 with TRBJ1-1; D gene unclear. V lost 5 bases and J 10 bases, leaving 20 bases between the germline ends. CDR1 is LGHNT and CDR2 is FRNRAP in the germline V gene. The CDR3 extends over 14 amino acids.

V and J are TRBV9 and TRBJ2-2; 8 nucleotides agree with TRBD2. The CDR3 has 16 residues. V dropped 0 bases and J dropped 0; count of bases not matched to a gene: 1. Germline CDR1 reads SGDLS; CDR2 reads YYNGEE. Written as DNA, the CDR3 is TGTGCCAGCAGCGTAGAAGCGGGGGCGAACACCGGGGAGCTGTTTTTT. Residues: CASSVEAGANTGELFF.

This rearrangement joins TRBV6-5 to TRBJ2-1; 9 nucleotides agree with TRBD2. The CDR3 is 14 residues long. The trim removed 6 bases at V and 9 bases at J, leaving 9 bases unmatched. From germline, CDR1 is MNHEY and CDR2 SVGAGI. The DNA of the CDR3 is TGTGCCAGCAGCTCCGGGACTAGCTCCAGTGAGCAGTTCTTC. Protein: CASSSGTSSSEQFF.

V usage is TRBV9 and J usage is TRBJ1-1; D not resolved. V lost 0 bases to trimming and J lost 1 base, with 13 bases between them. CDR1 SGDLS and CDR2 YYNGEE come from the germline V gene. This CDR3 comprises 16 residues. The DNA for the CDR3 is TGTGCCAGCAGCGTAGTCGCGGGGTGGTCGAACACTGAAGCTTTCTTT. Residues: CASSVVAGWSNTEAFF. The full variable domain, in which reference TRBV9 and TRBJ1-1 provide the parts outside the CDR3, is DSGVTQTPKHLITATGQRVTLRCSPRSGDLSVYWYQQSLDQGLQFLIQYYNGEERAKGNILERFSAQQFPDLHSELNLSSLELGDSALYFCASSVVAGWSNTEAFFGQGTRLTVV.

DNA for the CDR3: TGCGCCAGCAGCCAAGATCCGGGTCGTATGGGCAAAAACATTCAGTACTTC. It is translated as CASSQDPGRMGKNIQYF. The genes are TRBV4-1 and TRBJ2-4; D gene unclear. Germline V gene data show CDR1 as MGHRA and CDR2 as YSYEKL. The CDR3 length is 17 residues. V was trimmed by 0 bases and J by 3 bases, leaving 15 bases between them.

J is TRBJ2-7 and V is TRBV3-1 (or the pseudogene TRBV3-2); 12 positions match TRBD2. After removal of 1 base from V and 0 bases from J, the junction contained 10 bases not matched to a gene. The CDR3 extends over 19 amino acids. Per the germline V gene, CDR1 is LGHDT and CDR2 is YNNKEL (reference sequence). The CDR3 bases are TGTGCCAGCAGCCAAGTTGGAACTAGCGGGAGGTCCCGCTCCTACGAGCAGTACTTC. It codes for CASSQVGTSGRSRSYEQYF.

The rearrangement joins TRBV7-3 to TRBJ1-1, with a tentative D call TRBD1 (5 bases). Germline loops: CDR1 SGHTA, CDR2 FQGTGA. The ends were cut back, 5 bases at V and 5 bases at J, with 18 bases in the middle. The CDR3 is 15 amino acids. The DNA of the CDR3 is TGTGCCAGCAGCCCCTCAGGACGGGGGGGGACTGAAGCTTTCTTT. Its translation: CASSPSGRGGTEAFF.

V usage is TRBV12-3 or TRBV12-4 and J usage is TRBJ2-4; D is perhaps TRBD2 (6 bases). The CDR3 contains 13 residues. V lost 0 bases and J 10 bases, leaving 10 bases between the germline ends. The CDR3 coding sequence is TGTGCCAGCAGTTTAGCGGGGGGAGAGATTCAGTACTTC. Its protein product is CASSLAGGEIQYF.

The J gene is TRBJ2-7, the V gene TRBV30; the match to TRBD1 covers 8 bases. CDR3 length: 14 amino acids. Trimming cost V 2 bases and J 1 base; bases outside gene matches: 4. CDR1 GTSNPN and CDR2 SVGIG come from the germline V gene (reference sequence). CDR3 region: CAWSLRTGSYEQYF. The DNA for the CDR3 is TGTGCCTGGAGTCTTAGGACAGGGTCCTACGAGCAGTACTTC.

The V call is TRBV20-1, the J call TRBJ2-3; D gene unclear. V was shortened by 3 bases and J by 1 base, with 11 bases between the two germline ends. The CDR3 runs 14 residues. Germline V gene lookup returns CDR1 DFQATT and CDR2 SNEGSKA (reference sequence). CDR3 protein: CSASVLLGTDTQYF. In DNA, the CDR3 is TGCAGTGCTAGTGTCTTATTAGGCACAGATACGCAGTATTTT.

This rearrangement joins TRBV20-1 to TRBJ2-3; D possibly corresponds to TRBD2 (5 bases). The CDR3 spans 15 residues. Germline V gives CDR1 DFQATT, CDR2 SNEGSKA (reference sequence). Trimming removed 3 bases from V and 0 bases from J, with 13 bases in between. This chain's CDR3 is CSASSSAGSTDTQYF. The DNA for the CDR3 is TGCAGTGCTAGTAGTTCGGCGGGCAGCACAGATACGCAGTATTTT.

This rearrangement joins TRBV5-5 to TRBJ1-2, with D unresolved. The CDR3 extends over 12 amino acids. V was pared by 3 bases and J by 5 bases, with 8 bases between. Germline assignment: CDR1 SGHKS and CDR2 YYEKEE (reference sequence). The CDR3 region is CASSWEAYGYTF. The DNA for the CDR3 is TGTGCCAGCAGCTGGGAGGCATATGGCTACACCTTC.

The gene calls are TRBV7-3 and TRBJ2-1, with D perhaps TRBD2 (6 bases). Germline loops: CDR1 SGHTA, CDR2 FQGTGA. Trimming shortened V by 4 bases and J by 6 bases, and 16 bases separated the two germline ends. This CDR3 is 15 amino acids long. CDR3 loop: CASSSRLGFSNEQFF. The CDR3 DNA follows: TGTGCCAGCAGCTCCAGACTAGGTTTTAGCAATGAGCAGTTCTTC.

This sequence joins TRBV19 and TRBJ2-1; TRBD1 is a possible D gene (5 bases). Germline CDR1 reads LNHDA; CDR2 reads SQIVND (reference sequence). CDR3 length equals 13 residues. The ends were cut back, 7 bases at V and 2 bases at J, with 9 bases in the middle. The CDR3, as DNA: TGTGCCAGTACTGACAGTACCTACAATGAGCAGTTCTTC. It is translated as CASTDSTYNEQFF.

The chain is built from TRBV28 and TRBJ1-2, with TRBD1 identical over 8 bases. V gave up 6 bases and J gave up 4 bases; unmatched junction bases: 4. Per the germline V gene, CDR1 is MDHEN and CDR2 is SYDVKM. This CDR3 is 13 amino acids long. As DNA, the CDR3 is TGTGCCAGCAGGAGACAGGGGAGCTATGGCTACACCTTC. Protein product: CASRRQGSYGYTF.

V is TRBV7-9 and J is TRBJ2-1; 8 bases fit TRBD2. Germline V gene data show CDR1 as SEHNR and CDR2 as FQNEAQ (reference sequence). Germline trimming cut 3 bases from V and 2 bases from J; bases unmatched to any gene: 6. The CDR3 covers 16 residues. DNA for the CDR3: TGTGCCAGCAGCTTGAAGCGGGAGAGGACCTACAATGAGCAGTTCTTC. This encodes CASSLKRERTYNEQFF.

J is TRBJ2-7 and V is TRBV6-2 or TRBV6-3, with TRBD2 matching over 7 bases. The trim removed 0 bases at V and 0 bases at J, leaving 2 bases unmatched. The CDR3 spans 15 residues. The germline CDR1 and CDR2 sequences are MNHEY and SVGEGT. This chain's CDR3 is CASSYSRTSSYEQYF. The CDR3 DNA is TGTGCCAGCAGTTACTCGAGGACTAGCTCCTACGAGCAGTACTTC.

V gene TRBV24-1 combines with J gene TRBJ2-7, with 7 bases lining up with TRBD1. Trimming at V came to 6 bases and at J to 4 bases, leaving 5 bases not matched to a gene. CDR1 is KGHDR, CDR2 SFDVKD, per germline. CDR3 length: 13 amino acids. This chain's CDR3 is CATSRGQSYEQYF. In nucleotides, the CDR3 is TGTGCCACCAGTAGGGGACAGTCGTACGAGCAGTACTTC.